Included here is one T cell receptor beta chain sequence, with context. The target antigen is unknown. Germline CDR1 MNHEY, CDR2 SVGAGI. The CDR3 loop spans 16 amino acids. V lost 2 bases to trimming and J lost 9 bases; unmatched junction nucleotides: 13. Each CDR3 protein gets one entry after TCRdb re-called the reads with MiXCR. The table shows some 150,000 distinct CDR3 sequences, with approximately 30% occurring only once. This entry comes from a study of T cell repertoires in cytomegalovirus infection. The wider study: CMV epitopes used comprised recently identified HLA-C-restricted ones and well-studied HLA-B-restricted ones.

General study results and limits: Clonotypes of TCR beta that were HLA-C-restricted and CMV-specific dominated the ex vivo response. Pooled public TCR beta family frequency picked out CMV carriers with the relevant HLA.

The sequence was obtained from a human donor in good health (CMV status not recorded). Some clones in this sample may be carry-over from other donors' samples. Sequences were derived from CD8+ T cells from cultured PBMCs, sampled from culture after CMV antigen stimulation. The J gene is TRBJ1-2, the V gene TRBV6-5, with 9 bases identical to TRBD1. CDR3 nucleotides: TGTGCCAGCAGTTACCCGACGGACAGGGGAGATTTTCGCTACACCTTC. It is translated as CASSYPTDRGDFRYTF.